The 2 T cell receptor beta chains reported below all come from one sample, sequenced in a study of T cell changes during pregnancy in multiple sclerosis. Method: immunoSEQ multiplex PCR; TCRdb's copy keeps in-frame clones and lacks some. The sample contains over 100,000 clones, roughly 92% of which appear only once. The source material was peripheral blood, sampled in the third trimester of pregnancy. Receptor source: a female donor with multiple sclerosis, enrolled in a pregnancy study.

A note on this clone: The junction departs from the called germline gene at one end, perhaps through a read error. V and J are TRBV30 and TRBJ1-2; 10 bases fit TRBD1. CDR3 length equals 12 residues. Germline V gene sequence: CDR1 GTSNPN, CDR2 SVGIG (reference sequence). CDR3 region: CAWSPGQGLINF. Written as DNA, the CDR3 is TGTGCCTGGAGTCCGGGACAGGGGCTAATCAACTTC. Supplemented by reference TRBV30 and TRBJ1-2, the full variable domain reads SQTIHQWPATLVQPVGSPLSLECTVEGTSNPNLYWYRQAAGRGLQLLFYSVGIGQISSEVPQNLSASRPQDRQFILSSKKLLLSDSGFYLCAWSPGQGLINFGSGTRLTVV.

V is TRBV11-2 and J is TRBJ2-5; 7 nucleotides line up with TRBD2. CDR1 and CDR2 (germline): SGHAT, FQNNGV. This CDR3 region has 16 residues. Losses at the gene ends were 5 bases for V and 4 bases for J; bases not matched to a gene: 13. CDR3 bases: TGTGCCAGCAGCCTTTGGATGGGAGGCGGGGGAGAGACCCAGTACTTC. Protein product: CASSLWMGGGGETQYF.